This is a list of T cell receptor beta chains from one sample in a study of prognosis after radiotherapy for stage I lung cancer. TCRdb reprocessed the multiplex PCR reads with MiXCR, giving one entry per CDR3 protein. The table includes 12,000 or so distinct CDR3 sequences, roughly 50% detected once. Here the sequenced sample was PBMCs, taken before or after stereotactic body radiation therapy (not recorded which). The receptors were gathered from a donor aged 50 or older with non-small cell lung cancer. CDR3s include the opening cysteine and the closing phenylalanine or tryptophan. The order of the fields is J gene, V gene, D gene, clone size, CDR3 DNA, CDR3 protein. D genes are given only for firm matches. Clone size appears in some rows only: once, few, many, or a class for an expanded clone.

TRBJ1-2 | TRBV7-2 | NA | medium-sized | TGTGCCAGCAGCTTAGAGGGCAGGGCCTATGGCTACACCTTC | CASSLEGRAYGYTF
TRBJ1-3 | TRBV10-2 | NA | NA | TGCGCCAGCAGTTGTGCTGCCACGTACGGTGACTCTGGAAACACCATATATTTT | CASSCAATYGDSGNTIYF
TRBJ2-7 | TRBV19 | NA | NA | TGTGCCAGTAGTATCGTCCAGGTAATCTACGAGCAGTACTTC | CASSIVQVIYEQYF
TRBJ2-1 | TRBV7-3 | NA | once | TGTGCCAGCAGCATACGCAGGGACAATGAGCAGTTCTTC | CASSIRRDNEQFF
TRBJ2-1 | TRBV12-3/TRBV12-4 | NA | medium-sized | TGTGCCAGCAGTTTCTCGGGGGAATCGGCAAGCGAGCAGTTCTTC | CASSFSGESASEQFF
TRBJ2-2 | TRBV2 | NA | NA | TGTGCCAGCAGTCTCAAGTCTGTGTCCACCGGGGAGCTGTTTTTT | CASSLKSVSTGELFF
TRBJ2-3 | TRBV19 | NA | NA | TGTGCCAGTAGTATTCTAGCAGGTGGACGCACAGATACGCAGTATTTT | CASSILAGGRTDTQYF
TRBJ2-1 | TRBV20-1 | NA | NA | TGCAGTGCTCGAGGGGGCGGGACCTCGGGGTTCTTC | CSARGGGTSGFF
TRBJ2-3 | TRBV3-1 | NA | many | TGTGCCAGCAGCCATGTCCTCTCCGGGAGAGGACAGTATTTT | CASSHVLSGRGQYF
TRBJ1-5 | TRBV12-3/TRBV12-4 | NA | NA | TGTGCCAGCAGCCTGAGAACAGGAGGCTTTAGCAATCAGCCCCAGCATTTT | CASSLRTGGFSNQPQHF
TRBJ2-7 | TRBV7-6 | TRBD2 | many | TGTGCCAGCAGCGTCCGGGCTAGCGGGAACTACGAGCAGTACTTC | CASSVRASGNYEQYF
TRBJ1-6 | TRBV19 | NA | NA | TGTGCCAGTACTCAAGTGGTTGCTAGCTCACCCCTCCACTTT | CASTQVVASSPLHF
TRBJ2-1 | TRBV20-1 | NA | NA | TGCAGTGCCCCCTTAGCGGTAGCCTATACAAGGGAGCAGTTCTTC | CSAPLAVAYTREQFF
TRBJ1-6 | TRBV4-2 | TRBD1 | NA | TGTGCCACCAGCCAGCCGGGACAGGGGGCGAGTTCGCCCCTCCACTTT | CATSQPGQGASSPLHF
TRBJ1-1 | TRBV13 | NA | NA | TGTGCCAGCAGCTTGGGTTACACTGAAGCTTTCTTT | CASSLGYTEAFF
TRBJ2-7 | TRBV28 | NA | NA | TGTGCCAGCAGTCAAGGGACCTACGAGCATTACTTC | CASSQGTYEHYF
TRBJ2-3 | TRBV19 | TRBD2 | NA | TGTGCCAGTAGGGGGGGACTAGCGGGAGACGGGTCAGATACGCAGTATTTT | CASRGGLAGDGSDTQYF
TRBJ2-1 | TRBV9 | NA | NA | TGTGCCAGCAGTGAGACCCGGACTTTAGGTTACAATGAGCAGTTCTTC | CASSETRTLGYNEQFF
TRBJ1-1 | TRBV18 | TRBD1 | many | TGTGCCAGCTCACCTACAGGGGGGGACACTGAAGCTTTCTTT | CASSPTGGDTEAFF
TRBJ2-7 | TRBV30 | TRBD2 | NA | TGTGCCTGGACCAGGGAGGGTTCAAGCTCCTACGAGCAGTACTTC | CAWTREGSSSYEQYF
TRBJ2-7 | TRBV4-2 | TRBD2 | many | TGTGCCAGCAGCCAAGAACCTAGCGGGAGTGTAGCCCACGAGCAGTACTTC | CASSQEPSGSVAHEQYF
TRBJ2-5 | TRBV3-1 | TRBD2 | many | TGTGCCAGCAGCCGCGGGACTAGCGCCTACCAAGAGACCCAGTACTTC | CASSRGTSAYQETQYF
TRBJ2-1 | TRBV19 | TRBD1 | many | TGTGCCAGTAGTATAGGGAGGGACAGGCGAAATGAGCAGTTCTTC | CASSIGRDRRNEQFF
TRBJ2-3 | TRBV3-1 | NA | medium-sized | TGTGCCAGCAGCCAAGGGGAAGGTACGCAGTATTTT | CASSQGEGTQYF
TRBJ2-2 | TRBV5-1 | TRBD1 | NA | TGCGCCAGCAGCTCGAACCCCGGGACAGTGAACACCGGGGAGCTGTTTTTT | CASSSNPGTVNTGELFF
TRBJ1-5 | TRBV20-1 | TRBD1 | once | TGCAGTGCGACGAGACAGGGGGAGATGTATAGCAATCAGCCCCAGCATTTT | CSATRQGEMYSNQPQHF
TRBJ2-2 | TRBV4-1 | NA | many | TGCGCCAGCAGCTCAGGGAGATTCCTTACACCCGGGGAGCTGTTTTTT | CASSSGRFLTPGELFF
TRBJ1-1 | TRBV6-1 | TRBD1 | NA | TGTGCCAGCACCCAGGGGGGGTTCGCTGAAGCTTTCTTT | CASTQGGFAEAFF
TRBJ2-3 | TRBV27 | TRBD2 | medium-sized | TGTGCCAGCAGTTTAAGTTTCAGACTAGCGACCACAGATACGCAGTATTTT | CASSLSFRLATTDTQYF
TRBJ1-4 | TRBV7-9 | TRBD1 | NA | TGTGCCAGCAGCCCAAAGGAGGGGACAGAGCATAATGAAAAACTGTTTTTT | CASSPKEGTEHNEKLFF
TRBJ1-2 | TRBV5-1 | NA | NA | TGCGCCAGCAGCTCCGGGGCCATCTGCTATGGCTACACCTTC | CASSSGAICYGYTF
TRBJ2-3 | TRBV6-5 | TRBD2 | NA | TGTGCCAGCAGTTTTGGACTAGCGGGCGGAGATACGCAGTATTTT | CASSFGLAGGDTQYF
TRBJ1-5 | TRBV15 | NA | NA | TGTGCCACCAGCAGAGCTCAGGGCCAGCCCCAGCATTTT | CATSRAQGQPQHF